One T cell receptor beta chain is described in this entry. Germline CDR1 is LNHDA and CDR2 is SQIVND (reference sequence). The V end lost 3 bases, the J end lost 5 bases, and 13 bases lay between the germline ends. This CDR3 is built from 14 residues. This sample was taken from a study of cytomegalovirus exposure and HLA in healthy donors. Use of 60 Vbeta and 13 Jbeta primers characterized the PCR. Clones were sequenced by immunoSEQ multiplex PCR, and TCRdb holds only the in-frame ones, with some missing. The sample shows 200,000 or so clones, around 70% of them seen only once. The sequenced sample consisted of PBMCs. This chain joins TRBV19 and TRBJ1-1; maybe TRBD1 (5 bases). This receptor was identified in a man between 40 and 49 years old in good health and CMV-seropositive. This CDR3 reads CASSIWGRGTEAFF. The CDR3 region has the DNA TGTGCCAGTAGTATTTGGGGAAGGGGAACTGAAGCTTTCTTT.